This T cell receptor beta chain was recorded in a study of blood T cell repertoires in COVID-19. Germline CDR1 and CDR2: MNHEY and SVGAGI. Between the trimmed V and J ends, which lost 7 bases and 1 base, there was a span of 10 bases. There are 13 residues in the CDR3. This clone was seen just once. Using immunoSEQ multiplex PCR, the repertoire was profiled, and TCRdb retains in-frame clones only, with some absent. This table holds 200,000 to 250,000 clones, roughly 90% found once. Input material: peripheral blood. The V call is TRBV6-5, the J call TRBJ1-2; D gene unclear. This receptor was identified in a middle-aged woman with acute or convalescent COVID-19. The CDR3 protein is CASTPSGNYGYTF. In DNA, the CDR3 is TGTGCCAGCACTCCGAGCGGTAACTATGGCTACACCTTC.